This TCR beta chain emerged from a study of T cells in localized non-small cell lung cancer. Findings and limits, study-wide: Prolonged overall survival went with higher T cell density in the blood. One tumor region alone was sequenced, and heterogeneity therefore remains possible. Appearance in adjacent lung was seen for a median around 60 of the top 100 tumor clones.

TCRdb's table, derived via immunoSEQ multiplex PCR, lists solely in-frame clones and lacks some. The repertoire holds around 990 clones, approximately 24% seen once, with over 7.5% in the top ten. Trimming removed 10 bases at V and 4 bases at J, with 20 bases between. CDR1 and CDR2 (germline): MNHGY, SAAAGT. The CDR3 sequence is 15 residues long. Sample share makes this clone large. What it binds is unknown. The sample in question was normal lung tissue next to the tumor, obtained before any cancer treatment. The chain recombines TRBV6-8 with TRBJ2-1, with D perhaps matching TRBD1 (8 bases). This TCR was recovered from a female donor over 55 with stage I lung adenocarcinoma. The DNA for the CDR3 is TGTGCCATCAGCGGGGACAGGACCCTATACAATGAGCAGTTCTTC. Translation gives CAISGDRTLYNEQFF.